The 10 T cell receptor beta chains presented below share a single source sample, sequenced in a study of T cells in Graves' hyperthyroidism and ophthalmopathy. The investigators amplified TCR beta CDR3 regions from RNA transcripts. When the TCR CDR3 underwent first-round RT-PCR, the HTBI primer set was used. TCRdb fed the multiplex PCR reads into MiXCR, producing one record per CDR3 protein. The sample includes approximately 400,000 distinct CDR3 sequences, about 18% of them seen just once. Sequencing used blood. The receptors here all came from a man younger than 30 with Graves' ophthalmopathy.

This clonotype was counted ten times or more. V usage is TRBV11-1 and J usage is TRBJ2-1; no firm D call. In germline, CDR1 is SGHAT, CDR2 FQDESV (reference sequence). The CDR3 loop spans 14 amino acids. Deletions cut 5 bases from V and 7 bases from J, with 15 bases between. The DNA of the CDR3 is TGTGCCAGCAGCCCTCTAGGCCGTTTGAATGAGCAGTTCTTC. Translated: CASSPLGRLNEQFF.

About this clonotype: In this CDR3 the conserved last residue, phenylalanine or tryptophan, is missing, so a read error is likely. The chain couples TRBV9 to TRBJ1-1, with D maybe TRBD1 (5 bases). CDR3 size: 15 residues. Deletions cut 0 bases from V and 3 bases from J, with 12 bases between. From germline, CDR1 is SGDLS and CDR2 YYNGEE. CDR3 bases: TGTGCCAGCAGCGTAGAGGAGGGGTATTACACTGAAGCTTTCCTT. It yields the protein CASSVEEGYYTEAFL.

This clonotype occurred many times. This chain uses TRBV11-2 with TRBJ2-7; TRBD1 or TRBD2 may be the D gene (5 bases each). The CDR3 has 14 amino acids. V lost 5 bases, J lost 0 bases, and 11 bases lay in between. Per germline, CDR1 SGHAT and CDR2 FQNNGV. CDR3: CASSHGTYSYEQYF. For the CDR3, the DNA is TGTGCCAGCAGCCATGGGACCTACTCCTACGAGCAGTACTTC.

This clonotype was seen more than once but under ten times. The V gene is TRBV6-5, the J gene TRBJ2-3, with D perhaps TRBD2 (5 bases). The CDR3 has 14 amino acids. Per germline, CDR1 MNHEY and CDR2 SVGAGI. The germline V and J ends were trimmed by 2 bases and 0 bases, with 6 bases remaining between them. The CDR3 loop is CASSYGGSTDTQYF. The CDR3 bases are TGTGCCAGCAGTTACGGAGGTAGCACAGATACGCAGTATTTT.

This clonotype was detected many times. The chain has TRBV12-3 or TRBV12-4 and TRBJ2-1; 12 bases match TRBD2. V trimming: 5 bases; J trimming: 9 bases; junction bases outside the gene matches: 11. This CDR3 contains 16 residues. DNA of the CDR3: TGTGCCAGCAGTCGAAACCTAGCGGGGGGGCCGGGTGAGCAGTTCTTC. Translating gives CASSRNLAGGPGEQFF.

Many counts were recorded for this clonotype. The chain carries TRBV7-8 and TRBJ2-3, with 8 bases matching TRBD2. The V and J ends lost 5 bases and 2 bases, in that order; junction bases with no gene match: 6. The CDR3 is 15 residues long. CDR1 and CDR2 (germline): SGHVS, FQNEAQ. The CDR3 here is CASSLSRGDTDTQYF. As DNA, the CDR3 is TGTGCCAGCAGCCTCTCGCGGGGGGACACAGATACGCAGTATTTT. The full variable domain, its missing parts supplied by reference TRBV7-8 and TRBJ2-3, is GAGVSQSPRYKVAKRGQDVALRCDPISGHVSLFWYQQALGQGPEFLTYFQNEAQLDKSGLPSDRFFAERPEGSVSTLKIQRTQQEDSAVYLCASSLSRGDTDTQYFGPGTRLTVL.

The rearrangement uses TRBV5-1 and TRBJ2-3; a weak D match, TRBD2 (5 bases). The CDR3 length is 15 residues. V lost 7 bases and J 1 base, leaving 16 bases between the germline ends. Germline V CDR1 and CDR2: SGHRS, YFSETQ. The CDR3 reads CASSTGSAGTDTQYF. The DNA for the CDR3 is TGCGCCAGCTCTACGGGGAGCGCGGGCACAGATACGCAGTATTTT.

This clonotype was counted ten times or more. This chain joins TRBV12-3 or TRBV12-4 and TRBJ1-2; D might be TRBD1 (6 bases). The CDR3 has 14 residues. The ends were cut back, 5 bases at V and 0 bases at J, with 10 bases in the middle. CDR3 in DNA: TGTGCCAGCAGTGGCCGGACAGCTAACTATGGCTACACCTTC. Translated: CASSGRTANYGYTF.

This clonotype was observed many times. The chain recombines TRBV5-1 with TRBJ1-1; D call uncertain. There are 14 residues in the CDR3. The ends were cut back, 6 bases at V and 4 bases at J, with 16 bases in the middle. Germline values: CDR1 SGHRS, CDR2 YFSETQ. The CDR3 here is CASMLTGGSTEAFF. The CDR3 bases are TGCGCCAGCATGCTCACGGGAGGCAGCACTGAAGCTTTCTTT.

The rearrangement links TRBV6-1 to TRBJ1-1; TRBD1 aligns across 10 bases. The CDR3 is 15 amino acids. Germline CDR1 is MNHNS and CDR2 is SASEGT. J was trimmed by 1 base and V by 6 bases; bases with no gene match: 5. Here the CDR3 reads CASRRDRGGNTEAFF. CDR3 DNA sequence: TGTGCCAGCAGGAGGGACAGGGGAGGGAACACTGAAGCTTTCTTT.